A single sample is the source of the 9 T cell receptor beta chains below, sequenced in a study of blood T cell repertoires in COVID-19. Profiled with immunoSEQ multiplex PCR; TCRdb holds only in-frame clones, not every one. Of 78,000 or so clones detected, over 75% appear once; the ten largest clones hold more than 10%. The sequencing input was peripheral blood. These receptors were taken from an older man with acute or convalescent COVID-19.

V is TRBV9 and J is TRBJ2-2; D gene ambiguous. The CDR3 is 16 residues long. V dropped 0 bases and J dropped 0 bases, with 9 bases sitting between them. Looked up from germline, CDR1 is SGDLS and CDR2 is YYNGEE. CDR3 region: CASSVALTPNTGELFF. The CDR3 DNA reads TGTGCCAGCAGCGTAGCTCTGACACCGAACACCGGGGAGCTGTTTTTT.

The V gene is TRBV6-6, the J gene TRBJ1-3; D unclear. The CDR3 extends over 15 amino acids. Looked up from germline, CDR1 is MNHNY and CDR2 is SVGAGI (reference sequence). The V and J ends lost 2 bases and 7 bases respectively, with 15 bases between them. CDR3 DNA sequence: TGTGCCAGCAGTTACGACGGAGCGATGGTTAACACCATATATTTT. It is translated as CASSYDGAMVNTIYF.

V gene TRBV15 combines with J gene TRBJ1-4; TRBD1 aligns across 9 bases. This CDR3 is built from 16 residues. V shed 1 base, J shed 9 bases, and the junction held 9 bases outside the gene matches. Germline CDR1 and CDR2: LNHNV and YYDKDF (reference sequence). The CDR3 DNA reads as TGTGCCACCAGCAGAGTTGGGGGACAGGGATGGAAAAAACTGTTTTTT. This codes for CATSRVGGQGWKKLFF.

Concerning this clone: The sample contains more than one DNA sequence encoding this CDR3. The chain uses TRBV27 and TRBJ2-7; TRBD1 might be the D (5 bases). This CDR3 spans 13 amino acids. Trimming cost V 6 bases and J 0 bases, with 9 bases left between them. Germline V CDR1 and CDR2: MNHEY, SMNVEV (reference sequence). CDR3 bases: TGTGCCAGCAGGAGGACATCCTCCTACGAGCAGTACTTC. Protein: CASRRTSSYEQYF.

The rearrangement joins TRBV18 to TRBJ1-2; D is unclear. The CDR3 extends over 13 amino acids. Trimming stripped 3 bases from V and 8 bases from J, with 13 bases between. Germline-derived CDR1 and CDR2 are KGHSH and LQKENI. Here the CDR3 reads CASSPLTEGGYTF. The CDR3 DNA sequence: TGTGCCAGCTCACCTCTAACAGAAGGCGGCTACACCTTC.

On this clone: Sequence at one end of the junction differs from germline and may be a read error. V gene TRBV14 combines with J gene TRBJ1-1; 8 bases are shared with TRBD1. CDR1 and CDR2 from the germline V gene are SGHDN and FVKESK. This CDR3 has 14 amino acids. Written as DNA, the CDR3 is TGTGCCAGCAGCAAAGACAGGGGTTACACTGAAGCTTTCTTT. The encoded protein is CASSKDRGYTEAFF.

The V and J genes are TRBV6-5 and TRBJ1-1, with a weak D call TRBD1 (6 bases). This CDR3 contains 15 residues. V dropped 2 bases and J dropped 3 bases, with 13 bases sitting between them. CDR1 is MNHEY and CDR2 is SVGAGI in the germline V gene. The DNA for the CDR3 is TGTGCCAGCAGTTACAGTATATCAGGGGACACTGAAGCTTTCTTT. Translated: CASSYSISGDTEAFF.

This clone showed up just a few times. The V gene is TRBV5-6, the J gene TRBJ1-1; D is unclear. Germline values: CDR1 SGHDT, CDR2 YYEEEE. V shed 0 bases and J shed 7 bases, with 16 bases lying between them. The CDR3 contains 15 residues. The CDR3 DNA reads TGTGCCAGCAGCTTGGCCGGCGGTTCTCGAGGTGAAGCTTTCTTT. As protein: CASSLAGGSRGEAFF.

This chain joins TRBV7-3 and TRBJ2-4; weak D call: TRBD2 (7 bases). V was clipped by 2 bases and J by 7 bases, with 18 bases between them. Per germline, CDR1 SGHTA and CDR2 FQGTGA. The CDR3 runs 16 residues. CDR3 nucleotide sequence: TGTGCCAGCAGCTTAGGCGGGGGCTCCCGTGGGAACATTCAGTACTTC. It codes for CASSLGGGSRGNIQYF.